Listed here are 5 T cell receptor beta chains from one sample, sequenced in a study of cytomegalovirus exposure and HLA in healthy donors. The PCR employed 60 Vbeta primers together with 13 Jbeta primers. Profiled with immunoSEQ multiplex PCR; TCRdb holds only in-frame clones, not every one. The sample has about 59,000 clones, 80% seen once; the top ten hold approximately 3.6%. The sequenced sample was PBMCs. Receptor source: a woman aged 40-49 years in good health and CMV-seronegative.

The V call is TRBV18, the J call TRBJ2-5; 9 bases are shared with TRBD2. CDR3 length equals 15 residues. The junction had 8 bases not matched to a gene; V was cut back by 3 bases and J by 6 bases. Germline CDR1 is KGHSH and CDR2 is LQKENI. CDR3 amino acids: CASSPSSGILKTQYF. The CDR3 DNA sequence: TGTGCCAGCTCACCTTCTAGCGGGATTTTGAAGACCCAGTACTTC.

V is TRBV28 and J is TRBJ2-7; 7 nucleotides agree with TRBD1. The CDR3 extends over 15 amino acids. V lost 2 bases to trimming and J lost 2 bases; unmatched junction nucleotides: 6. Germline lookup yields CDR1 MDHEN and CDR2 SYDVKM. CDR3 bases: TGTGCCAGCAGTTTAAGTTCGACAGGGACCTACGAGCAGTACTTC. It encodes CASSLSSTGTYEQYF.

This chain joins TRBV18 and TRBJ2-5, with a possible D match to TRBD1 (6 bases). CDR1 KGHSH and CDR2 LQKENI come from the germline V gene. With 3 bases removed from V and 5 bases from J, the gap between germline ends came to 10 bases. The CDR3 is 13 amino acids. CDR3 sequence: CASSPGTKETQYF. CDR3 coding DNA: TGTGCCAGCTCACCGGGGACAAAGGAGACCCAGTACTTC.

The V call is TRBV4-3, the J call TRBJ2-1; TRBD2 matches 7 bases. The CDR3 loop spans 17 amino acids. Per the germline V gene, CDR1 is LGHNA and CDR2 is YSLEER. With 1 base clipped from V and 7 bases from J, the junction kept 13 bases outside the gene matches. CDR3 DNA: TGCGCCAGCAGCCAAGGGTTCCTAGCGGCCAGGTATAATGAGCAGTTCTTC. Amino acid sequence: CASSQGFLAARYNEQFF.

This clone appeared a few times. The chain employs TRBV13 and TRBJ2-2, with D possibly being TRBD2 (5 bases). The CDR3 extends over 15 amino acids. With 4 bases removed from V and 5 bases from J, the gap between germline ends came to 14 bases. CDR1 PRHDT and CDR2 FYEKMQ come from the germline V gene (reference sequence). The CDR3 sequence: CASSSSQTTTGELFF. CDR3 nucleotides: TGTGCCAGCAGCTCCTCCCAGACTACGACCGGGGAGCTGTTTTTT.